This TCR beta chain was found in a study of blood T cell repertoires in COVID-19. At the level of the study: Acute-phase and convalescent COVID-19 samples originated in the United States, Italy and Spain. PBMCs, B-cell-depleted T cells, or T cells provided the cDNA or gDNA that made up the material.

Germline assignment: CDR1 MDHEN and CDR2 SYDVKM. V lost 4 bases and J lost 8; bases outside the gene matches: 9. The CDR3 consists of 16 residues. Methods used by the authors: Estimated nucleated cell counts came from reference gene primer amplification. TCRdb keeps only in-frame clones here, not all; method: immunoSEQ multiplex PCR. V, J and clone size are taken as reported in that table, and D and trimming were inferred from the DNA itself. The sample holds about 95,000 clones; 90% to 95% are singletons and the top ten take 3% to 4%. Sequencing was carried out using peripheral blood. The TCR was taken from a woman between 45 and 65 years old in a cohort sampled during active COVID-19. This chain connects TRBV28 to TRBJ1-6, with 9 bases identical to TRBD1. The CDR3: CASSSPGTGSYSPLHF. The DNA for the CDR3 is TGTGCCAGCAGTTCTCCCGGGACAGGGTCGTATTCACCCCTCCACTTT.